This entry concerns a single TCR beta chain. This specimen belongs to a study of preoperative IRX-2 immunotherapy in early breast cancer. The CDR3 has 16 residues. V dropped 0 bases and J dropped 4; count of bases not matched to a gene: 5. In germline, CDR1 is MNHEY, CDR2 SMNVEV (reference sequence). Data came from immunoSEQ multiplex PCR; TCRdb stores just in-frame clones and leaves some out. Among about 62,000 clones listed, approximately 94% were seen once. The treatment here: preoperative locoregional IRX-2 cytokine immunotherapy. This phase Ib study tested locoregional IRX-2 cytokine immunotherapy given before surgery.

The chain has TRBV27 and TRBJ2-7; 11 bases align to TRBD2. This specimen was taken from a patient treated with IRX-2 immunotherapy. This sequence was found in a human donor with breast cancer. CDR3 coding DNA: TGTGCCAGCAGTTTATCGCGACTAGCGGGATCTTACGAGCAGTACTTC. Amino acids: CASSLSRLAGSYEQYF.